One and the same sample provided the 29 T cell receptor beta chains below, sequenced in a study of cytomegalovirus exposure and HLA in healthy donors. The assay was immunoSEQ multiplex PCR, and TCRdb's table has in-frame clones only and misses some. The sample includes around 220,000 clones, over 80% of them seen just once. The source material was PBMCs. These receptors originate from a woman between 25 and 40 years old in good health and CMV-seropositive.

This clone was detected only once. V is TRBV29-1 and J is TRBJ2-7; the match to TRBD2 covers 11 bases. The ends lost 4 bases at V and 6 bases at J; junction bases unmatched: 8. The germline V gene encodes CDR1 SQVTM and CDR2 ANQGSEA. This CDR3 comprises 14 residues. CDR3 nucleotides: TGCAGCGTTGGAGGGACTAGCGGTCAGGTCGAGCAGTACTTC. Amino acid sequence: CSVGGTSGQVEQYF.

The chain recombines TRBV7-9 with TRBJ1-2, with D tentatively TRBD1 (6 bases). From germline, CDR1 is SEHNR and CDR2 FQNEAQ (reference sequence). V shed 1 base and J shed 0 bases, with 18 bases lying between them. The CDR3 consists of 18 residues. The DNA of the CDR3 is TGTGCCAGCAGCTTAGTTGGGGGGCCCTTACTCGCTAACTATGGCTACACCTTC. Its translation: CASSLVGGPLLANYGYTF.

The chain recombines TRBV13 with TRBJ2-3; TRBD1 or TRBD2 may be the D gene (6 bases each). The ends were cut back, 5 bases at V and 3 bases at J, with 18 bases in the middle. The CDR3 sequence is 16 residues long. The germline CDR1 and CDR2 sequences are PRHDT and FYEKMQ (reference sequence). CDR3 DNA: TGTGCCAGCAGCCCGGGGGCGTCGGGCGAAACAGATACGCAGTATTTT. Protein: CASSPGASGETDTQYF.

The chain links TRBV5-6 to TRBJ2-7; TRBD1 aligns across 7 bases. Germline V gene sequence: CDR1 SGHDT, CDR2 YYEEEE. The CDR3 is 15 amino acids. J was trimmed by 9 bases and V by 8 bases; bases with no gene match: 20. CDR3 in amino acids: CASKRSGTVFLGQYF. The CDR3 nucleotides are TGTGCCAGTAAACGATCAGGGACAGTGTTCTTGGGGCAGTACTTC.

V gene TRBV27 combines with J gene TRBJ1-2, with D possibly being TRBD1 (6 bases). The germline V gene encodes CDR1 MNHEY and CDR2 SMNVEV (reference sequence). Trimming removed 1 base at V and 7 bases at J, with 16 bases between. The CDR3 length is 15 residues. In nucleotides, the CDR3 is TGTGCCAGCAGTTTATTCCCAGGGGCTAGGGGTGGCTACACCTTC. Encoded protein: CASSLFPGARGGYTF.

The chain uses TRBV5-1 and TRBJ2-5, with 10 bases lining up with TRBD2. Per germline, CDR1 SGHRS and CDR2 YFSETQ. The V gene end was trimmed by 0 bases and the J gene end by 5 bases; junction bases not matched to a gene: 7. The CDR3 is 16 residues long. The CDR3 nucleotides read TGCGCCAGCAGCTTGGGGACTAGCGGAGAGTTGGAGACCCAGTACTTC. This codes for CASSLGTSGELETQYF.

This chain uses TRBV6-5 with TRBJ2-7, with TRBD2 matching 10 bases. Looked up from germline, CDR1 is MNHEY and CDR2 is SVGAGI. The V gene end was trimmed by 0 bases and the J gene end by 4 bases; junction bases not matched to a gene: 6. This CDR3 spans 16 amino acids. The CDR3 here is CASSYSSTSGIYEQYF. CDR3 coding DNA: TGTGCCAGCAGTTACTCGAGTACTAGCGGGATTTACGAGCAGTACTTC.

V and J are TRBV29-1 and TRBJ1-4; 9 positions match TRBD1. CDR3 length: 14 residues. Germline trimming cut 6 bases from V and 1 base from J; bases unmatched to any gene: 3. Germline values: CDR1 SQVTM, CDR2 ANQGSEA. CDR3 DNA sequence: TGCAGCGTGGGGGACAGGGAAACTAATGAAAAACTGTTTTTT. This translates into CSVGDRETNEKLFF. Complete variable domain (other parts from reference TRBV29-1 and TRBJ1-4): SAVISQKPSRDICQRGTSLTIQCQVDSQVTMMFWYRQQPGQSLTLIATANQGSEATYESGFVIDKFPISRPNLTFSTLTVSNMSPEDSSIYLCSVGDRETNEKLFFGSGTQLSVL.

V is TRBV6-1 and J is TRBJ1-5; tentative D call: TRBD1 (5 bases). Between the trimmed V and J ends, which lost 7 bases and 0 bases, there was a span of 10 bases. Germline V gene sequence: CDR1 MNHNS, CDR2 SASEGT. The CDR3 has 14 residues. CDR3 sequence (DNA): TGTGCCAGCACTGACAGTTATAGCAATCAGCCCCAGCATTTT. It specifies CASTDSYSNQPQHF.

This chain joins TRBV18 and TRBJ2-2, with 8 bases lining up with TRBD2. This CDR3 is built from 18 residues. J was trimmed by 4 bases and V by 3 bases; bases with no gene match: 13. From germline, CDR1 is KGHSH and CDR2 LQKENI. The CDR3 here is CASSPSGGTATGTGELFF. CDR3 sequence (DNA): TGTGCCAGCTCACCCTCGGGGGGGACGGCGACGGGCACCGGGGAGCTGTTTTTT.

Of note for this clone: Distinct nucleotide sequences in the sample also encode this CDR3. The V and J genes are TRBV30 and TRBJ1-3; D unclear. The CDR3 contains 13 residues. The V gene's germline CDR1 is GTSNPN and CDR2 SVGIG (reference sequence). The germline V and J ends were trimmed by 0 bases and 4 bases, with 7 bases remaining between them. CDR3 sequence reads: CAWSVQGGNTIYF. The CDR3 nucleotides are TGTGCCTGGAGTGTACAAGGGGGAAACACCATATATTTT.

The chain is built from TRBV18 and TRBJ1-5; D uncertain. Germline V CDR1 and CDR2: KGHSH, LQKENI. There are 15 residues in the CDR3. V dropped 6 bases and J dropped 8 bases, with 20 bases sitting between them. CDR3 in amino acids: CASSPMEKGLEPQHF. Here the CDR3 DNA reads TGTGCCAGCTCCCCCATGGAGAAAGGCTTGGAGCCCCAGCATTTT.

V is TRBV28 and J is TRBJ2-3; 11 bases map to TRBD2. The CDR3 is 16 amino acids. From germline, CDR1 is MDHEN and CDR2 SYDVKM. V lost 6 bases, J lost 6 bases, and 11 bases stayed unmatched. The CDR3 bases are TGTGCCAGCAGGAAGGTAGCGGGAGGGTTAGGGGATACGCAGTATTTT. It codes for CASRKVAGGLGDTQYF.

The chain links TRBV6-5 to TRBJ2-2, with a tentative D call TRBD2 (7 bases). The V gene lost 6 bases and the J gene lost 1 base, with 9 bases spanning the gap. The CDR3 runs 14 residues. Germline-derived CDR1 and CDR2 are MNHEY and SVGAGI. CDR3 bases: TGTGCCAGCAGAAGGGGGGGGAACACCGGGGAGCTGTTTTTT. Its protein product is CASRRGGNTGELFF.

The chain recombines TRBV5-6 with TRBJ1-5; 8 bases map to TRBD1. With V trimmed by 4 bases and J by 7 bases, 10 bases remained unmatched. The length of the CDR3 is 15 residues. Germline assignment: CDR1 SGHDT and CDR2 YYEEEE. CDR3 bases: TGTGCCAGCAGCCGAGGGACAGGCGCGGGACAGCCCCAGCATTTT. Encoded protein: CASSRGTGAGQPQHF.

V is TRBV29-1 and J is TRBJ1-2; D call uncertain. The germline V gene encodes CDR1 SQVTM and CDR2 ANQGSEA. V shed 3 bases and J shed 6 bases, with 14 bases lying between them. This CDR3 spans 13 amino acids. CDR3 in amino acids: CSVDERPYHGYTF. The CDR3 DNA sequence: TGCAGCGTTGATGAACGCCCCTATCATGGCTACACCTTC.

The chain is built from TRBV30 and TRBJ1-1; weak D call: TRBD1 (6 bases). CDR3 length: 15 residues. The V end lost 4 bases, the J end lost 0 bases, and 15 bases lay between the germline ends. Germline-derived CDR1 and CDR2 are GTSNPN and SVGIG (reference sequence). The CDR3 loop is CAWIHMTGLNTEAFF. CDR3 bases: TGTGCCTGGATCCATATGACAGGACTGAACACTGAAGCTTTCTTT.

The chain is built from TRBV5-4 and TRBJ1-3; TRBD1 matches 11 bases. Germline lookup yields CDR1 SGHNT and CDR2 YYREEE (reference sequence). CDR3 length: 16 residues. V trimming: 1 base; J trimming: 4 bases; junction bases outside the gene matches: 4. The CDR3 loop is CASSLRGTGGGNTIYF. Written as DNA, the CDR3 is TGTGCCAGCAGCTTGAGGGGGACAGGGGGAGGAAACACCATATATTTT.

The V and J genes are TRBV7-9 and TRBJ2-1, with D possibly being TRBD1 or TRBD2 (6 bases each). CDR1 is SEHNR and CDR2 is FQNEAQ in the germline V gene (reference sequence). V lost 4 bases and J lost 3, with 16 bases in between. The CDR3 length is 16 residues. The CDR3 DNA is TGTGCCAGCAGCTCAACAGGGCCGCGGGACTACAATGAGCAGTTCTTC. Protein sequence: CASSSTGPRDYNEQFF.

The rearrangement joins TRBV11-3 to TRBJ2-7; D unclear. This CDR3 has 13 residues. The germline gives CDR1 SGHNT, CDR2 YENEEA. V dropped 9 bases and J dropped 4 bases, with 16 bases sitting between them. CDR3 protein: CASTPPDRYEQYF. The CDR3 DNA follows: TGTGCCAGTACCCCCCCAGATCGATACGAGCAGTACTTC.

Only one count was recorded for this clone. The rearrangement links TRBV6-4 to TRBJ1-2, with TRBD1 matching 7 bases. Looked up from germline, CDR1 is MRHNA and CDR2 is SNTAGT. There are 12 residues in the CDR3. V lost 2 bases, J lost 8 bases, and 2 bases stayed unmatched. CDR3 bases: TGTGCCAGCAGTGACCACAGGGGCGGCTACACCTTC. Its protein product is CASSDHRGGYTF.

The chain uses TRBV4-1 and TRBJ2-7, with D perhaps matching TRBD2 (5 bases). V was shortened by 6 bases and J by 4 bases, with 16 bases between the two germline ends. CDR1 is MGHRA and CDR2 is YSYEKL in the germline V gene. The length of the CDR3 is 14 residues. The CDR3 nucleotides are TGCGCCAGCAGTTCAGTCCCCGGGGATTACGAGCAGTACTTC. It is translated as CASSSVPGDYEQYF.

The V call is TRBV5-4, the J call TRBJ1-2; D uncertain. From germline, CDR1 is SGHNT and CDR2 YYREEE (reference sequence). Trimming left V 4 bases short and J 11 bases short, with 24 bases between. The CDR3 covers 15 residues. The CDR3 sequence is CASSPTDVGLSGYTF. DNA of the CDR3: TGTGCCAGCAGCCCGACTGACGTGGGTTTGAGTGGGTACACCTTC.

The chain recombines TRBV6-1 with TRBJ1-2; D not resolved. V was clipped by 1 base and J by 8 bases, with 17 bases between them. The V gene's germline CDR1 is MNHNS and CDR2 SASEGT. The CDR3 is made up of 15 amino acids. The CDR3 nucleotides are TGTGCCAGCAGTGAAGGGTCTGTCCCCCTCGGAGGCTACACCTTC. Translation: CASSEGSVPLGGYTF.

V is TRBV7-9 and J is TRBJ2-3; D is perhaps TRBD2 (5 bases). The CDR3 sequence is 15 residues long. Germline V gives CDR1 SEHNR, CDR2 FQNEAQ (reference sequence). V dropped 2 bases and J dropped 3 bases, with 12 bases sitting between them. The CDR3 DNA is TGTGCCAGCAGCTTAAGTAGAGGGATAACAGATACGCAGTATTTT. Its translation: CASSLSRGITDTQYF.

This clone was counted a few times. V gene TRBV5-1 combines with J gene TRBJ2-2; no reliable D call. Trimming took 0 bases from V and 4 from J, leaving 10 bases between them. The CDR3 totals 15 residues. CDR1 is SGHRS, CDR2 YFSETQ, per germline. CDR3 sequence: CASSLAGLGTGELFF. The CDR3 nucleotides read TGCGCCAGCAGCTTGGCGGGCCTGGGCACCGGGGAGCTGTTTTTT.

The CDR3 is CASSVVLAGGEQYF. For the CDR3, the DNA is TGTGCCAGCAGCGTAGTGTTAGCGGGAGGTGAGCAGTACTTC. The chain recombines TRBV9 with TRBJ2-7; 10 bases align to TRBD2. V was clipped by 0 bases and J by 7 bases; unmatched bases: 4. CDR3 length: 14 residues. Per germline, CDR1 SGDLS and CDR2 YYNGEE.

The V gene is TRBV29-1, the J gene TRBJ1-2, with D unclear. Germline-derived CDR1 and CDR2 are SQVTM and ANQGSEA. The CDR3 runs to 14 residues. V lost 7 bases and J 4 bases, leaving 19 bases between the germline ends. The CDR3 reads CSAYRLDDVYGYTF. In nucleotides, the CDR3 is TGCAGCGCCTACCGGTTAGACGACGTCTATGGCTACACCTTC.

The CDR3, as DNA: TGTGCCAGCAGCTCGAACGGACAGGCGTTCTATGGCTACACCTTC. Its translation: CASSSNGQAFYGYTF. V usage is TRBV13 and J usage is TRBJ1-2; 7 nucleotides line up with TRBD1. J gave up 4 bases and V 4 bases, and 9 bases lay outside the gene matches. Looked up from germline, CDR1 is PRHDT and CDR2 is FYEKMQ (reference sequence). This CDR3 spans 15 amino acids.